This T cell receptor (beta chain) was recovered during a study of T cells after yellow fever vaccination. Germline V gene sequence: CDR1 KGHSH, CDR2 LQKENI. CDR3 size: 15 residues. Trimming stripped 0 bases from V and 4 bases from J, with 11 bases between. Ten or more counts support this clonotype. MiXCR, run by TCRdb on the 5' RACE reads, gives a single entry per CDR3 protein. The sample has about 32,000 distinct CDR3 sequences, approximately 6.6% seen once. The receptor comes from a man younger than 30 who received the YFV17D yellow fever vaccine. The V gene is TRBV18, the J gene TRBJ2-3; maybe TRBD2 (6 bases). The sample consisted of PBMCs, either bulk or a sorted T-cell subset (CD4+, CD8+, memory, or dextramer-sorted; not recorded which), taken on the day of the first yellow fever vaccination. The CDR3 is CASSPPRGGPDTQYF. In DNA, the CDR3 is TGTGCCAGCTCACCACCGAGGGGAGGCCCAGATACGCAGTATTTT.